The present T cell receptor (beta chain) was sequenced within a study of shared clonotypes between healthy human individuals. Study observations and caveats: Sharing across four donors was highest in naive CD4 (roughly 5%) and lowest in memory CD8 (about 0.4%).

Trimming removed 2 bases from V and 5 bases from J; junction bases left unmatched: 1. The CDR3 has 13 residues. CDR1 and CDR2 (germline): MNHEY, SVGAGI. In the naive CD8 group, cells lacked CD45RO and were positively selected for CCR7, so terminally differentiated effector memory CD45RA+ cells were left out. This clone was picked up a small number of times. The antigen is not known. This sample also contains other DNA sequences that code for the same CDR3. Template for every sorted-subset replicate PCR totaled about 200 ng DNA, 25,000 to 30,000 T cell genomes. Assay used: immunoSEQ multiplex PCR; TCRdb lists only in-frame clones, some missing. The sample contains more than 2 million clones, approximately 94% of which appear only once.

V and J are TRBV6-5 and TRBJ2-7; 9 positions match TRBD1. Sequenced sample: naive CD8+ T cells sorted from blood. The receptor's source is a man aged 18 to 29 in good health. The CDR3 region has the DNA TGTGCCAGCAGTTACGGGACAGGGAACGAGCAGTACTTC. This translates into CASSYGTGNEQYF.